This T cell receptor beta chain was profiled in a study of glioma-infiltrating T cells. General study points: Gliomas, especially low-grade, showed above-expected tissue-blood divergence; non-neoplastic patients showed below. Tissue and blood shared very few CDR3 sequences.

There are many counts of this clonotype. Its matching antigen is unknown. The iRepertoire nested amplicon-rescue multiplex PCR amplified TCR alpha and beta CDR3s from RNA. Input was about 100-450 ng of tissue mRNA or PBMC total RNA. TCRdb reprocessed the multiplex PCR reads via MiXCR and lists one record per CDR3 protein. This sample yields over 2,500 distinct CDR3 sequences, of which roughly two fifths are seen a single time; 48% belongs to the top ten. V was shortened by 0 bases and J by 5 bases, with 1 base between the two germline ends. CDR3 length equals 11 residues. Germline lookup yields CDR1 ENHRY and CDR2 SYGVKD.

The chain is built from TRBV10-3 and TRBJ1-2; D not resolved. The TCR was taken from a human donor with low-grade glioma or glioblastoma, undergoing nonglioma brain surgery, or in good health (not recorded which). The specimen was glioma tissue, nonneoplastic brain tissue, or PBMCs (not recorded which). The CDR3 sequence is CAISESYGYTF. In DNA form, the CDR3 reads TGTGCCATCAGTGAGTCTTATGGCTACACCTTC.